This is a list of T cell receptor beta chains from one sample in a study of Graves' ophthalmopathy and Graves' hyperthyroidism. TCRdb used MiXCR to reprocess the multiplex PCR reads, holding one entry per CDR3 protein. The sample includes about 740,000 distinct CDR3 sequences, around 40% of them seen just once. The sequenced material came from peripheral blood. The source is an adult man with Graves' ophthalmopathy. CDR3s include the opening cysteine and the closing phenylalanine or tryptophan. Each record gives: CDR3 length, V gene, J gene, clone size, D gene, CDR3 DNA, CDR3 protein. A D gene is named only where the DNA matches it firmly. Clone size is given for some rows only: seen once, a few or many times, or a class if the clone is expanded.

cdr3_length: 14; v_call: TRBV19; j_call: TRBJ2-7; clone_size: few; d_call: NA; cdr3_nt: TGTGCCAGTAGTATAGTCGGGAGCGGCTACGAGCAGTACTTC; cdr3_aa: CASSIVGSGYEQYF
cdr3_length: 13; v_call: TRBV7-3; j_call: TRBJ2-3; clone_size: NA; d_call: NA; cdr3_nt: TGTGCCAGCAGCTTTACGGAGACAGATACGCAGTATTTT; cdr3_aa: CASSFTETDTQYF
cdr3_length: 15; v_call: TRBV9; j_call: TRBJ1-6; clone_size: many; d_call: NA; cdr3_nt: TGTGCCAGCAGCGTTCATCCAGGGAATAATTCACCCCTCCACTTT; cdr3_aa: CASSVHPGNNSPLHF
cdr3_length: 11; v_call: TRBV7-2; j_call: TRBJ2-7; clone_size: NA; d_call: NA; cdr3_nt: TGTCCCAGCAGCCTGTTCTACGAGCAGTACTTC; cdr3_aa: CPSSLFYEQYF
cdr3_length: 15; v_call: TRBV7-9; j_call: TRBJ2-7; clone_size: NA; d_call: NA; cdr3_nt: TGTGCCAGCAGCTTAATAGGGTCAGCCGCCTACGAGCAGTACTTC; cdr3_aa: CASSLIGSAAYEQYF
cdr3_length: 15; v_call: TRBV7-9; j_call: TRBJ2-2; clone_size: NA; d_call: NA; cdr3_nt: TGTGCCAGCAGCTTACGTCCCTCGGGCACCGGGGAGCTGTTTTTT; cdr3_aa: CASSLRPSGTGELFF
cdr3_length: 14; v_call: TRBV29-1; j_call: TRBJ2-5; clone_size: many; d_call: NA; cdr3_nt: TGCAGCGGGACAGTTCGCAGGCCAGGAGAGACCCAGTACTTC; cdr3_aa: CSGTVRRPGETQYF
cdr3_length: 13; v_call: TRBV20-1; j_call: TRBJ1-2; clone_size: NA; d_call: TRBD1; cdr3_nt: TGCAGTGCTAGGGTGACAGGGGCCTATGGCTACACCTTC; cdr3_aa: CSARVTGAYGYTF
cdr3_length: 16; v_call: TRBV25-1; j_call: TRBJ2-2; clone_size: NA; d_call: NA; cdr3_nt: TGTGCCAGCAGTTTATCGCCGGGAGATGGAACCGGGGAGCTGTTTTTT; cdr3_aa: CASSLSPGDGTGELFF
cdr3_length: 14; v_call: TRBV20-1; j_call: TRBJ2-7; clone_size: few; d_call: TRBD1; cdr3_nt: TGCAGTGCTAGGCGGCCACAGGGGTTCCACGAGCAGTACTTC; cdr3_aa: CSARRPQGFHEQYF
cdr3_length: 16; v_call: TRBV9; j_call: TRBJ1-3; clone_size: few; d_call: NA; cdr3_nt: TGTGCCAGCAGCGCCCGCAGGACCTTCTCTGGAAACACCATATATTTT; cdr3_aa: CASSARRTFSGNTIYF
cdr3_length: 14; v_call: TRBV7-2; j_call: TRBJ1-1; clone_size: many; d_call: NA; cdr3_nt: TGTGCCAGCAGCGCCCTAGGGAAGGGGGCTGAAGCTTTCTTT; cdr3_aa: CASSALGKGAEAFF
cdr3_length: 14; v_call: TRBV15; j_call: TRBJ1-5; clone_size: many; d_call: TRBD1; cdr3_nt: TGTGCCACCAGCAGGGAGACAGGGATACAGCCCCAGCATTTT; cdr3_aa: CATSRETGIQPQHF
cdr3_length: 16; v_call: TRBV10-3; j_call: TRBJ1-2; clone_size: NA; d_call: NA; cdr3_nt: TGTGCCAGCAGCCCTCAGTTCGTAACTTACCACTATGGCTACACCTTC; cdr3_aa: CASSPQFVTYHYGYTF
cdr3_length: 13; v_call: TRBV7-2; j_call: TRBJ2-7; clone_size: NA; d_call: NA; cdr3_nt: TGTGCCAGCAGCATCGGAAAGGGGTACGAGCAGTACTTC; cdr3_aa: CASSIGKGYEQYF
cdr3_length: 14; v_call: TRBV7-6; j_call: TRBJ1-2; clone_size: many; d_call: NA; cdr3_nt: TGTGCCAGCAGCCCCTTTGCGGGGGGGGTTGGCTACACCTTC; cdr3_aa: CASSPFAGGVGYTF
cdr3_length: 16; v_call: TRBV9; j_call: TRBJ1-4; clone_size: few; d_call: NA; cdr3_nt: TGTGCCAGCAGCCCAGGTGAATCTGCAACTAATGAAAAACTGTTTTTT; cdr3_aa: CASSPGESATNEKLFF
cdr3_length: 15; v_call: TRBV15; j_call: TRBJ2-3; clone_size: NA; d_call: NA; cdr3_nt: TGTGCCACCAGCAGAGATTCCGTGCCCACAGATACGCAGTATTTT; cdr3_aa: CATSRDSVPTDTQYF
cdr3_length: 15; v_call: TRBV5-1; j_call: TRBJ2-5; clone_size: few; d_call: TRBD1; cdr3_nt: TGCGCCAGCAGCTTGGAAGGACAGGGGCCGGAGACCCAGTACTTC; cdr3_aa: CASSLEGQGPETQYF
cdr3_length: 11; v_call: TRBV29-1; j_call: TRBJ2-7; clone_size: once; d_call: NA; cdr3_nt: TGCAGCTTTGGGGGTGACTACGAACAGTACTTC; cdr3_aa: CSFGGDYEQYF
cdr3_length: 16; v_call: TRBV25-1; j_call: TRBJ2-2; clone_size: once; d_call: NA; cdr3_nt: TGTGCCAGCAGCCTTGCCTTTAACAGGGAGGCCGGGGAGCTGTTTTTT; cdr3_aa: CASSLAFNREAGELFF
cdr3_length: 14; v_call: TRBV7-2; j_call: TRBJ1-2; clone_size: many; d_call: NA; cdr3_nt: TGTGCCAGCAGCTTCGTTGGGGGGATCTATGGCTACACCTTC; cdr3_aa: CASSFVGGIYGYTF
cdr3_length: 11; v_call: TRBV20-1; j_call: TRBJ2-7; clone_size: few; d_call: NA; cdr3_nt: TGCAGTGCTAGGCAGGACTACGAGCAGTACTTC; cdr3_aa: CSARQDYEQYF
cdr3_length: 16; v_call: TRBV11-2; j_call: TRBJ1-2; clone_size: NA; d_call: NA; cdr3_nt: TGTGCCAGCAGCTCCGGAGTTGGAGGGTCGGGTAGTGGCTACACCTTC; cdr3_aa: CASSSGVGGSGSGYTF
cdr3_length: 10; v_call: TRBV25-1; j_call: TRBJ2-2; clone_size: few; d_call: NA; cdr3_nt: TGTGCCGCGAACACCGGGGAGCTGTTTTTT; cdr3_aa: CAANTGELFF
cdr3_length: 15; v_call: TRBV2; j_call: TRBJ1-2; clone_size: many; d_call: NA; cdr3_nt: TGTGCCAGCAGACTGGACAGCCTCAACGACTATGGCTACACCTTC; cdr3_aa: CASRLDSLNDYGYTF
cdr3_length: 15; v_call: TRBV2; j_call: TRBJ2-7; clone_size: few; d_call: NA; cdr3_nt: TGTGCCAGCAGTGTGGACCCGAGTTACTCCTACGAGCAGTACTTC; cdr3_aa: CASSVDPSYSYEQYF
cdr3_length: 16; v_call: TRBV10-3; j_call: TRBJ1-3; clone_size: many; d_call: NA; cdr3_nt: TGTGCCATCAGTTCGGTGACAGGACTCTCTGGAAACACCATATATTTT; cdr3_aa: CAISSVTGLSGNTIYF
cdr3_length: 12; v_call: TRBV20-1; j_call: TRBJ2-7; clone_size: NA; d_call: TRBD1; cdr3_nt: TGCAGTGCTCCCTCACAGGGGGGCGAGCAGTACTTC; cdr3_aa: CSAPSQGGEQYF
cdr3_length: 15; v_call: TRBV5-1; j_call: TRBJ1-4; clone_size: few; d_call: TRBD1; cdr3_nt: TGTGCCAGCAGCGAAGACAGGGCAACTAATGAAAAACTGTTTTTT; cdr3_aa: CASSEDRATNEKLFF
cdr3_length: 13; v_call: TRBV29-1; j_call: TRBJ2-5; clone_size: many; d_call: NA; cdr3_nt: TGCAGCGTTGGGGGGGTATCTCAAGAGACCCAGTACTTC; cdr3_aa: CSVGGVSQETQYF
cdr3_length: 13; v_call: TRBV14; j_call: TRBJ1-2; clone_size: NA; d_call: NA; cdr3_nt: TGTGCCAGCAGCCCACGAGAAGGTGCTGGCTACACCTTC; cdr3_aa: CASSPREGAGYTF